The clone carrying this TCR beta chain was observed many times. As yet, its antigen is unknown. V shed 7 bases and J shed 0 bases, with 7 bases lying between them. The germline gives CDR1 MDHEN, CDR2 SYDVKM. This CDR3 has 13 amino acids. The unsorted libraries were prepared from 2 million PBMCs (stored at -80 C). The cDNA came from 5'RACE with 10-nucleotide random UMIs. TCRdb re-called the 5' RACE reads with MiXCR, one entry per CDR3 protein. The data contain roughly 100,000 distinct CDR3 sequences, 3.5% of them singletons. The data are from a study of neurological immune-mediated disorders. Findings of the study overall: Phylogenetic analysis grouped 18 of 34 multiple sclerosis patients' repertoires together, suggesting a possible repertoire signature. HTLV-1-associated myelopathy had the most TCR clonal expansion, and multiple sclerosis had the least, less than healthy controls.

This clonotype was obtained from a woman aged 18-35 years with multiple sclerosis. The material sequenced was PBMCs. This sequence joins TRBV28 and TRBJ1-5, with no clear D. CDR3 loop: CASTSYSNQPQHF. Here the CDR3 DNA reads TGTGCCAGCACTTCTTATAGCAATCAGCCCCAGCATTTT.